The entry that follows covers one TCR beta chain sequence. Its antigen is not known. This specimen comes from a study of T cell responses to AZD1222 COVID-19 vaccine. Across the study: Pooling of second doses given at about 4 or about 12 weeks was done. Points from the study as a whole: Among the donors, most were white British and more were female, and clonal diversity was possibly underestimated. Sampling that yielded the repertoires occurred only after the peak T cell response.

Data came from immunoSEQ multiplex PCR; TCRdb stores just in-frame clones and leaves some out. Of around 110,000 clones in the sample, roughly 88% were seen once. The CDR3 loop spans 17 amino acids. Unmatched junction bases numbered 12, after V lost 1 base and J lost 7 bases. Germline V gene data show CDR1 as MDHEN and CDR2 as SYDVKM. Here the sequenced sample was peripheral blood, taken on day 0 of AZD1222 vaccination. This TCR derives from an adult in good health. The rearrangement uses TRBV28 and TRBJ2-1; 8 nucleotides align to TRBD1. CDR3 residues: CASSLFAGQGGGNEQFF. The CDR3 DNA reads as TGTGCCAGCAGTTTATTCGCTGGACAGGGAGGAGGTAATGAGCAGTTCTTC.